This entry is about one TCR beta chain. The antigen remains undetermined. These data are taken from a study of OX40 agonist ivuxolimab in advanced cancers. Study context: All patients had ivuxolimab intravenously every 2 weeks at 0.01 to 10 mg/kg. Points from the study as a whole: Some nonresponders also had low normalized T-cell clonal expansion.

Losses at the gene ends were 4 bases for V and 4 bases for J; bases not matched to a gene: 7. The CDR3 has 17 residues. Germline assignment: CDR1 SGHNT and CDR2 YENEEA. The assay was immunoSEQ multiplex PCR, and TCRdb's table has in-frame clones only and misses some. The sample lists about 84,000 clones; approximately 89% were seen once. The chain recombines TRBV11-3 with TRBJ2-2; 12 bases are shared with TRBD2. This TCR was sampled from an adult with an advanced solid tumor such as melanoma, head and neck, liver or kidney cancer. Source: CD4+ or CD8+ T cells sorted from blood, taken in a trial of the OX40 agonist ivuxolimab. CDR3 DNA: TGTGCCAGCAGCTCCAAGACTAGCGGGAGAGCCACCGGGGAGCTGTTTTTT. Its protein is CASSSKTSGRATGELFF.